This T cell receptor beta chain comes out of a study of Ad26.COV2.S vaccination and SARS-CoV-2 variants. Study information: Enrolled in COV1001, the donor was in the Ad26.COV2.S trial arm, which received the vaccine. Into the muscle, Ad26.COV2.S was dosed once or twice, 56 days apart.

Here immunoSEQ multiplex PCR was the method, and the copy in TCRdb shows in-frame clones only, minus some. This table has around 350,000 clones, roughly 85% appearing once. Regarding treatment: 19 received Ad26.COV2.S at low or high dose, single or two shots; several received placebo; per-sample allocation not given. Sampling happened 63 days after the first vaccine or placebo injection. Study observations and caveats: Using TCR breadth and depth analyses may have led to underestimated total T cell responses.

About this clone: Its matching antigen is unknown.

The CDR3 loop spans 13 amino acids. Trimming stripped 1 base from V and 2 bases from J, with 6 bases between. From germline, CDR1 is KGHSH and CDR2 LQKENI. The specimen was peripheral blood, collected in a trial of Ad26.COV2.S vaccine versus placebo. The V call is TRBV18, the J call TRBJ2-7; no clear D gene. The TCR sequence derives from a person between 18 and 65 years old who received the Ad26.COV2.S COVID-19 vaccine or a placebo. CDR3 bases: TGTGCCAGCTCACCACGGACCACCTACGAGCAGTACTTC. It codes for CASSPRTTYEQYF.